The text below deals with one T cell receptor (beta chain). Its antigen is not identified. Clones were read by immunoSEQ multiplex PCR, and TCRdb kept only the in-frame ones, dropping some. The data contain roughly 100,000 clones, roughly four fifths of them singletons. This sample is drawn from a study of T cell clones after liver transplantation. In the study overall: Apart from a few HCV-positive recipients, transplants were for non-autoimmune, non-viral reasons. Tolerant meant at least one year fully off immunosuppression without liver enzymes above twice normal. Regarding the study as a whole: Compared with third party-reactive sequences, donor-reactive ones declined more, independent of withdrawal success.

The ends were cut back, 4 bases at V and 6 bases at J, with 15 bases in the middle. This CDR3 region has 15 residues. Germline CDR1 is SGHTA and CDR2 is FQGTGA. The sample here was CD4+ T cells from blood, taken before liver transplant. The clonotype was recovered from a human donor who received a liver transplant. The V and J genes are TRBV7-3 and TRBJ2-2; possible D gene TRBD1, 6 bases. The CDR3 loop is CASSWDPRGAGELFF. As DNA, the CDR3 is TGTGCCAGCAGCTGGGACCCCAGGGGTGCCGGGGAGCTGTTTTTT.